This T cell receptor (beta chain) was recorded in a study of regulatory T cells in long-lasting Graves disease. The time point here: persistent/refractory GD, antithyroid drugs over 5 years with positive TRAb. The authors made the TCR library using RNA they extracted from PBMCs. This clonotype has just a few counts. Building of the TCR beta libraries involved iRepertoire HTBI primers and Arm-PCR of CDR3 regions. TCRdb recomputed calls from the multiplex PCR reads with MiXCR, one row per CDR3 protein. The table has 310,000 or so distinct CDR3 sequences, roughly a fifth seen once. The CDR3 sequence is 15 residues long. Germline values: CDR1 LGHDT, CDR2 YNNKEL (reference sequence). V lost 0 bases to trimming and J lost 10 bases, with 13 bases between them.

The origin of this receptor is a female donor with Graves disease. The sample consisted of peripheral blood mononuclear cells (PBMCs), taken when the disease was refractory, from a patient treated with antithyroid drugs. The V call is TRBV3-1, the J call TRBJ1-6, with D perhaps matching TRBD1 (6 bases). CDR3 sequence reads: CASSQDWGGGSPLHF. The CDR3 DNA follows: TGTGCCAGCAGCCAAGATTGGGGGGGCGGCTCACCCCTCCACTTT.